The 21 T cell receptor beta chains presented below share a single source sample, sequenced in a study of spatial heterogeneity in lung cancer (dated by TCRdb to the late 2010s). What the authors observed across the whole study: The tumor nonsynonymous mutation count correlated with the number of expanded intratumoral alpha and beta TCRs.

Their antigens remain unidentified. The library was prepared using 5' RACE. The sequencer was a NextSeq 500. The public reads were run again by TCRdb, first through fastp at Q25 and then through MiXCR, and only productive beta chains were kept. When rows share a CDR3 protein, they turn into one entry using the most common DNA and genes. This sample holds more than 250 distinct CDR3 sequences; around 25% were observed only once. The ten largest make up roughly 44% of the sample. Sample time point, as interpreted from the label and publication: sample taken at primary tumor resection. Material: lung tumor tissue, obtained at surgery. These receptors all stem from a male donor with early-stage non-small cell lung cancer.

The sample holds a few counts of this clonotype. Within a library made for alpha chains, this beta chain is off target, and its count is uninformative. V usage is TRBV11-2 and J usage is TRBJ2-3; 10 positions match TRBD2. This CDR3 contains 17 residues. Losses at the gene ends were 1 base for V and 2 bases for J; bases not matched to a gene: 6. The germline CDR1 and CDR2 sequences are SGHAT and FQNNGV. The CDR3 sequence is CASSLGPSGGLTDTQYF. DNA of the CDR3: TGTGCCAGCAGCTTAGGGCCTAGCGGGGGCCTCACAGATACGCAGTATTTT.

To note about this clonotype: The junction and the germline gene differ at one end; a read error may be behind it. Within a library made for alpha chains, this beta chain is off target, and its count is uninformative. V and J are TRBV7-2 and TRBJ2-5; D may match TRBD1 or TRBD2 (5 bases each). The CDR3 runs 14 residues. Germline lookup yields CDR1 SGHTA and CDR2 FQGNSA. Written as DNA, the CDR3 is TGTGCCAGCAGCCCAGGACGGAGACAGATTCTTGGGACCTTC. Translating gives CASSPGRRQILGTF.

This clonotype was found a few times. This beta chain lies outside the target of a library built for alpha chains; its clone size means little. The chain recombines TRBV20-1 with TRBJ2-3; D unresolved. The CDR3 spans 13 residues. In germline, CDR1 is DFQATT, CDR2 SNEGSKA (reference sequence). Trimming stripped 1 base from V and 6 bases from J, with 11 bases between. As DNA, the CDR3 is TGCAGTGCTAGAGTCCCAGCAGCCGATACGCAGTATTTT. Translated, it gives CSARVPAADTQYF.

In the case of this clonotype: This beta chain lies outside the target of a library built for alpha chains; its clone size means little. The CDR3 protein is CASSEGTQPNQPQHF. The CDR3 DNA follows: TGTGCCAGCAGTGAGGGAACACAGCCCAATCAGCCCCAGCATTTT. This chain connects TRBV2 to TRBJ1-5; D ambiguous. V lost 3 bases to trimming and J lost 3 bases, with 12 bases between them. Germline-derived CDR1 and CDR2 are SNHLY and FYNNEI. The CDR3 length is 15 residues.

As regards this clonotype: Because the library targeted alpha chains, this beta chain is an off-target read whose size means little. The CDR3 region is CASSPETGESDGYTF. CDR3 in DNA: TGTGCCAGCTCACCAGAGACAGGGGAATCGGATGGCTACACCTTC. The chain has TRBV18 and TRBJ1-2, with TRBD1 matching over 8 bases. Germline V CDR1 and CDR2: KGHSH, LQKENI. The CDR3 contains 15 residues. J was trimmed by 6 bases and V by 2 bases; bases with no gene match: 8. Together with reference TRBV18 and TRBJ1-2, the CDR3 gives the full variable domain: NAGVMQNPRHLVRRRGQEARLRCSPMKGHSHVYWYRQLPEEGLKFMVYLQKENIIDESGMPKERFSAEFPKEGPSILRIQQVVRGDSAAYFCASSPETGESDGYTFGSGTRLTVV.

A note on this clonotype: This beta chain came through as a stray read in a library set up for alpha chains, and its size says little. The CDR3 sequence: CASSEGHTNTEAFF. Here the CDR3 DNA reads TGTGCCAGCAGCGAGGGACACACAAACACTGAAGCTTTCTTT. The gene calls are TRBV9 and TRBJ1-1; possible D gene TRBD1, 6 bases. The CDR3 has 14 amino acids. The germline V and J ends were trimmed by 3 bases and 2 bases, with 11 bases remaining between them. Germline V CDR1 and CDR2: SGDLS, YYNGEE.

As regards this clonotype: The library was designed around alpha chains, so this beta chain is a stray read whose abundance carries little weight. For the CDR3, the DNA is TGTGCCAGCAGTTACTTCCTTAGATTGGATACGCAGTATTTT. It encodes CASSYFLRLDTQYF. The chain recombines TRBV6-2 or TRBV6-3 with TRBJ2-3; D unresolved. This CDR3 has 14 residues. In germline, CDR1 is MNHEY, CDR2 SVGEGT. V was trimmed by 1 base and J by 6 bases, leaving 11 bases between them.

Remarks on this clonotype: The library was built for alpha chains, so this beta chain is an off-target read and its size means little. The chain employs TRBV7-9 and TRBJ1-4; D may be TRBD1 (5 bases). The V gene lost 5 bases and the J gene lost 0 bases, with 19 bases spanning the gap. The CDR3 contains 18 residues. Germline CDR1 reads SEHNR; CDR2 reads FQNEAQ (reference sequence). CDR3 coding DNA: TGTGCCAGCAGCCCAGGGACGTCCGCCTTTGCAACTAATGAAAAACTGTTTTTT. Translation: CASSPGTSAFATNEKLFF.

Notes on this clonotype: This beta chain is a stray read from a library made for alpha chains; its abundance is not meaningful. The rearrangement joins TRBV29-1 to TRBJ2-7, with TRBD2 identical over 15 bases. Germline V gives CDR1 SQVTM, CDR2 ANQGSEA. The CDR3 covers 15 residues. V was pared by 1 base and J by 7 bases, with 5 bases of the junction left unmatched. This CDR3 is CSVEGTSGRVEEQYF. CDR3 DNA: TGCAGCGTTGAAGGGACTAGCGGGAGGGTGGAAGAGCAGTACTTC.

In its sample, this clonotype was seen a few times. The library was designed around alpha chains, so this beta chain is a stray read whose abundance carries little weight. The CDR3 loop is CASSLIGGRKEQYF. CDR3 nucleotide sequence: TGTGCCAGCAGCCTTATAGGAGGGCGAAAAGAGCAGTACTTC. The V call is TRBV28, the J call TRBJ2-7; TRBD2 might be the D (6 bases). Trimming cost V 6 bases and J 7 bases, with 19 bases left between them. This CDR3 spans 14 amino acids. Germline assignment: CDR1 MDHEN and CDR2 SYDVKM.

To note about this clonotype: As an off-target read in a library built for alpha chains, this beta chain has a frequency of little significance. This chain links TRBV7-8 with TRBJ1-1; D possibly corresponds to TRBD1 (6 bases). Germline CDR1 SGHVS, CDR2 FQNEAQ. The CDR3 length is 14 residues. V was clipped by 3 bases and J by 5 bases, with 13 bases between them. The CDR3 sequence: CASSFSGDGTEAFF. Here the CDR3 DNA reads TGTGCCAGCAGCTTCTCAGGGGACGGGACTGAAGCTTTCTTT.

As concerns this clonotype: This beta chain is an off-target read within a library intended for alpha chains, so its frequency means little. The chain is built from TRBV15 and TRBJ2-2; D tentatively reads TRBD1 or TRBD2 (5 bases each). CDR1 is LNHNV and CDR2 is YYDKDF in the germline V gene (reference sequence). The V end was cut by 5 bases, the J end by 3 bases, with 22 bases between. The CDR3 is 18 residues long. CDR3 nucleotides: TGTGCCACCAGCTCAGGTCGAGCGGTGGCAGGGTACACCGGGGAGCTGTTTTTT. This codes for CATSSGRAVAGYTGELFF.

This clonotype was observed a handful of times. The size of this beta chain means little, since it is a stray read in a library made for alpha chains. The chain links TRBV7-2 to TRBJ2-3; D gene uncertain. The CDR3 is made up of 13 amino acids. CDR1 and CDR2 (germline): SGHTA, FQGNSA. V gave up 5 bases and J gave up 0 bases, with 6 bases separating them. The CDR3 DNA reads TGTGCCAGCAGCCAACCAAGCACAGATACGCAGTATTTT. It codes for CASSQPSTDTQYF.

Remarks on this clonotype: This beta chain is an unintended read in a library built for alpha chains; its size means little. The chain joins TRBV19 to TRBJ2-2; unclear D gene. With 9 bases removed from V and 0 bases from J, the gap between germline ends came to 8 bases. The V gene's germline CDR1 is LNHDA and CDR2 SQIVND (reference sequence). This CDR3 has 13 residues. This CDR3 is CASADANTGELFF. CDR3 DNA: TGTGCCAGCGCGGACGCGAACACCGGGGAGCTGTTTTTT.

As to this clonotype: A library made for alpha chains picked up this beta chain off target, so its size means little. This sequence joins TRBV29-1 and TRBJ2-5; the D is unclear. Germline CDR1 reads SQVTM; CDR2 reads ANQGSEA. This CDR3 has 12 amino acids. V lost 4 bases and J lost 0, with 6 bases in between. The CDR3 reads CSVVRYQETQYF. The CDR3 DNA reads TGCAGCGTTGTCAGGTACCAAGAGACCCAGTACTTC.

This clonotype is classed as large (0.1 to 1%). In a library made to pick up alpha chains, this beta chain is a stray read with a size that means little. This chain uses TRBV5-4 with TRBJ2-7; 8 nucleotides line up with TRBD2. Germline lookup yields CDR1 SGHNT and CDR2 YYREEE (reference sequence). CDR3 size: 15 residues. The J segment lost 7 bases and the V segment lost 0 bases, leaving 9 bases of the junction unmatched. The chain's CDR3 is CASSLVAAGVGEQYF. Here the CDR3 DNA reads TGTGCCAGCAGCTTGGTGGCAGCGGGAGTTGGGGAGCAGTACTTC.

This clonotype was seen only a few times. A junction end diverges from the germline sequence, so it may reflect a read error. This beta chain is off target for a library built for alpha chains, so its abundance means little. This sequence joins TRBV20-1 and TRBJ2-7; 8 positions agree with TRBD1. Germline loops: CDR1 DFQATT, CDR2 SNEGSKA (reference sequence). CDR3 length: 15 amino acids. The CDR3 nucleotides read TGTAGTGCGCAGTATCAACGGACAGGGAAGAACGAGCAGTACTTC. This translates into CSAQYQRTGKNEQYF.

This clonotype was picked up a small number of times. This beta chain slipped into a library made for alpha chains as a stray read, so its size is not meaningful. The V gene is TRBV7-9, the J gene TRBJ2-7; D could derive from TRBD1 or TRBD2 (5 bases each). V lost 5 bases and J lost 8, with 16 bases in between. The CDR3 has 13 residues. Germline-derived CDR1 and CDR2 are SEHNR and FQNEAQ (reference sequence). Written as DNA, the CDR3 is TGTGCCAGCAGCCTCGGGACCGACGGCAAGCAGTACTTC. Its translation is CASSLGTDGKQYF. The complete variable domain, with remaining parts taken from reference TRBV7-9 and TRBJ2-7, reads DTGVSQNPRHKITKRGQNVTFRCDPISEHNRLYWYRQTLGQGPEFLTYFQNEAQLEKSRLLSDRFSAERPKGSFSTLEIQRTEQGDSAMYLCASSLGTDGKQYFGPGTRLTVT.

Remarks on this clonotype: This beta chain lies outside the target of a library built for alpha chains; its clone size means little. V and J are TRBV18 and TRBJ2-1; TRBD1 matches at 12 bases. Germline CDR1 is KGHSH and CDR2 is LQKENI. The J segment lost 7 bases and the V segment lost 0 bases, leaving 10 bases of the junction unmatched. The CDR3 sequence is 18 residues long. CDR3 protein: CASSPPSRGQGAGNEQFF. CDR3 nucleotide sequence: TGTGCCAGCTCACCACCGAGCAGGGGACAGGGGGCAGGGAATGAGCAGTTCTTC.

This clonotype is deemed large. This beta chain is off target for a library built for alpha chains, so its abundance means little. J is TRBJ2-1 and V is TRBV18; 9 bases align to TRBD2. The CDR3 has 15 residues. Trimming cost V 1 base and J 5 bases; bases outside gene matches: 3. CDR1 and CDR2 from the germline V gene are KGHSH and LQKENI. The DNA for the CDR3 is TGTGCCAGCTCACCACTACCTAGCGGGAACAATGAGCAGTTCTTC. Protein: CASSPLPSGNNEQFF. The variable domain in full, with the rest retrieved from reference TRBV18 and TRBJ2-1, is NAGVMQNPRHLVRRRGQEARLRCSPMKGHSHVYWYRQLPEEGLKFMVYLQKENIIDESGMPKERFSAEFPKEGPSILRIQQVVRGDSAAYFCASSPLPSGNNEQFFGPGTRLTVL.

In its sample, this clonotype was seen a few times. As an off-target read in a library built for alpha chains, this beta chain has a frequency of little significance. The chain's CDR3 is CASSLAGGWTDTQYF. In DNA form, the CDR3 reads TGCGCCAGCAGCTTGGCAGGGGGCTGGACAGATACGCAGTATTTT. This chain joins TRBV5-1 and TRBJ2-3; 8 nucleotides align to TRBD1. The CDR3 runs 15 residues. J gave up 3 bases and V 0 bases, and 3 bases lay outside the gene matches. Germline values: CDR1 SGHRS, CDR2 YFSETQ.